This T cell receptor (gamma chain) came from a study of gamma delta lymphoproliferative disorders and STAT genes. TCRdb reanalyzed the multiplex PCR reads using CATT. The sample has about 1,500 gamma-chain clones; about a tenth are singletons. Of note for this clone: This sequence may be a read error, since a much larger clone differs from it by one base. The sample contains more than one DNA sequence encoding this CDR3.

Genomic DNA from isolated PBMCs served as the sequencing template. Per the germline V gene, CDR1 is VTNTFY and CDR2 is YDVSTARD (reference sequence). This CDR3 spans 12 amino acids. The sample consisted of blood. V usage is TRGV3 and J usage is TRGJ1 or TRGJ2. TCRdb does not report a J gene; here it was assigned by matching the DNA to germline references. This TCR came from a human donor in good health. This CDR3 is CATWDRLHKKLF. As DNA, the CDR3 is TGTGCTACCTGGGACAGGCTTCATAAGAAACTCTTT.